This passage covers 4 T cell receptor beta chains from one sample sequenced in a study of tumor-infiltrating lymphocytes in primary liver carcinoma (dated by TCRdb to 2017 to 2019). The reads were generated on an Illumina HiSeq 2500. TCRbeta-specific cDNA was reverse-transcribed from about 0.45 ug total RNA using a constant-region primer and ProtoScript II reverse transcriptase. The TCRbeta libraries were prepared through three rounds of nested multiplex PCR following a slightly modified ARM-PCR procedure. The first two PCR rounds used multiplex TRBV1-TRBV30 forward primers with a Cbeta reverse primer, each for about 11 cycles. TCRdb took the public reads, trimmed them with fastp at Q25, ran MiXCR for clone calling and kept in-frame beta chains. Duplicate CDR3 protein sequences are folded into a single record with the most common DNA and genes. This sample lists 330,000 or so distinct CDR3 sequences; around 60% were detected once. The ten largest make up roughly 6.5% of the sample.

RNA from unsorted whole blood was extracted with TRIzol reagent, and germline DNA was obtained with the DNeasy Blood & Tissue kit. The sequenced sample consisted of peripheral blood. These receptors originate from a man aged 35 to 55 with primary liver carcinoma and hepatitis B virus infection.

This clonotype was seen many times. The rearrangement joins TRBV6-1 to TRBJ2-4; tentative D call: TRBD2 (5 bases). V was trimmed by 6 bases and J by 8 bases, leaving 20 bases between them. The CDR3 extends over 15 amino acids. Germline values: CDR1 MNHNS, CDR2 SASEGT. The CDR3 reads CASSSSVGSRDIQYF. CDR3 nucleotide sequence: TGTGCCAGCAGCAGTAGCGTGGGGAGTCGAGACATTCAGTACTTC.

This clonotype was seen many times. V is TRBV4-1 and J is TRBJ2-4; the match to TRBD2 covers 7 bases. The CDR3 spans 18 residues. Trimming at V came to 0 bases and at J to 0 bases, leaving 8 bases not matched to a gene. Germline V gene sequence: CDR1 MGHRA, CDR2 YSYEKL. The CDR3 nucleotides read TGCGCCAGCAGCCAAGATCTCGGGGTAGCGGGAGCCAAAAACATTCAGTACTTC. Translation gives CASSQDLGVAGAKNIQYF.

Points on this clonotype: Mismatch with germline at one junction end may stem from a read error. V usage is TRBV4-3 and J usage is TRBJ1-5; TRBD1 aligns across 10 bases. This CDR3 region has 18 residues. Germline assignment: CDR1 LGHNA and CDR2 YSLEER. The CDR3 DNA reads as TGCGCCAGCAGCCAAGGGACAGGGGGTGCGAGGTTCGATCAGCTCCAGCATTTT. Translated, it gives CASSQGTGGARFDQLQHF.

The count of this clonotype is one. The chain links TRBV6-6 to TRBJ1-2; D unresolved. The CDR3 contains 13 residues. Trimming removed 4 bases from V and 2 bases from J, with 8 bases in between. CDR1 MNHNY and CDR2 SVGAGI come from the germline V gene (reference sequence). CDR3 residues: CASSSAENYGYTF. CDR3 coding DNA: TGTGCCAGCAGTTCAGCAGAAAACTATGGCTACACCTTC.